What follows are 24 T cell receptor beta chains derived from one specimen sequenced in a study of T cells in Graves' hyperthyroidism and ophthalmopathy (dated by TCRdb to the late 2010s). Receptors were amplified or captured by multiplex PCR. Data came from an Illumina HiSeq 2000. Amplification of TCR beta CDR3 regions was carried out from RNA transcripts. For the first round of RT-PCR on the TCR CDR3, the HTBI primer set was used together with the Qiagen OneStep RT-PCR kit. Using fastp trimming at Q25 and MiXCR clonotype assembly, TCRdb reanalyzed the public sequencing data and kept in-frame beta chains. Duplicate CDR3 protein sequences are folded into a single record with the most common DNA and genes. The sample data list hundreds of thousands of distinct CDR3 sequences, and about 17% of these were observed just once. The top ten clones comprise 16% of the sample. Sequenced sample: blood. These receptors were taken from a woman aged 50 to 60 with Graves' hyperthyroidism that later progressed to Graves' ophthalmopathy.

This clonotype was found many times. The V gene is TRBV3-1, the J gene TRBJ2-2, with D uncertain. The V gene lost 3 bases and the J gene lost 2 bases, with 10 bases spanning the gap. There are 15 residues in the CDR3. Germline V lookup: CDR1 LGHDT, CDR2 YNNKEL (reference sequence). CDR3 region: CASSHGSQNTGELFF. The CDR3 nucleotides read TGTGCCAGCAGCCACGGGTCACAAAACACCGGGGAGCTGTTTTTT.

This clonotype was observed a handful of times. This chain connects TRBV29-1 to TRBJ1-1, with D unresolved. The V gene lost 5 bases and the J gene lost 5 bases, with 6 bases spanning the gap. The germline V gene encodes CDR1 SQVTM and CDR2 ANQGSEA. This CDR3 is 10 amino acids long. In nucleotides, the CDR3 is TGCAGCGTTCTGGTAACTGAAGCTTTCTTT. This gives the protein CSVLVTEAFF.

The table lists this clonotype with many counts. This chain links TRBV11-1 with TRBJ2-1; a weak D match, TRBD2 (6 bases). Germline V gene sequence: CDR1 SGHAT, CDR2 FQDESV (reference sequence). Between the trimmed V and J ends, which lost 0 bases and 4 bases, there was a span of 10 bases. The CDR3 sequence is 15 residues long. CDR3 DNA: TGTGCCAGCAGCTTAGCTGGGGGGAATTACAATGAGCAGTTCTTC. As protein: CASSLAGGNYNEQFF.

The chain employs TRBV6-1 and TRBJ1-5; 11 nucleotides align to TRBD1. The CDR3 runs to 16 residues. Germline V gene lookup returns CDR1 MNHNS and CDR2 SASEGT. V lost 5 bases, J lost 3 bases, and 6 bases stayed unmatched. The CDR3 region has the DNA TGTGCCAGCAGTAGCCGGGACAGGGGGTTCAATCAGCCCCAGCATTTT. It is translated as CASSSRDRGFNQPQHF.

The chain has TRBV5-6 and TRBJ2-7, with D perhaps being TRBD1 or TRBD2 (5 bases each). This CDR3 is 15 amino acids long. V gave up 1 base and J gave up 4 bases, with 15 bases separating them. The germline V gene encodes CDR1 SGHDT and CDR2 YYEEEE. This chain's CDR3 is CASSLMRPGRYEQYF. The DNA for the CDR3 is TGTGCCAGCAGCTTGATGCGACCGGGGCGGTACGAGCAGTACTTC.

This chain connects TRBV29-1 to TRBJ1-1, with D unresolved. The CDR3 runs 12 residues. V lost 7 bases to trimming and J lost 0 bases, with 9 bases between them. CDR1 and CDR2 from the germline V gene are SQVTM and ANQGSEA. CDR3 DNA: TGCAGCGGGTGGACGGTGAACACTGAAGCTTTCTTT. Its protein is CSGWTVNTEAFF.

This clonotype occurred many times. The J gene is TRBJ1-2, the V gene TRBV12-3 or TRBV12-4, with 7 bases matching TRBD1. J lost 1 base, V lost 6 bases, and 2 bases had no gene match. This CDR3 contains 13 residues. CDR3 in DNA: TGTGCCAGCAGACAGGGGCGTAACTATGGCTACACCTTC. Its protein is CASRQGRNYGYTF.

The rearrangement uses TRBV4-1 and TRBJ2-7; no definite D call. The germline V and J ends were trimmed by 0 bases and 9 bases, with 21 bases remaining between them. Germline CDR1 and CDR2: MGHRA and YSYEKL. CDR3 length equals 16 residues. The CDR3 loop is CASSQESAPLPTRQYF. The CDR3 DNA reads TGCGCCAGCAGCCAAGAATCTGCGCCTTTGCCTACGAGGCAGTACTTC.

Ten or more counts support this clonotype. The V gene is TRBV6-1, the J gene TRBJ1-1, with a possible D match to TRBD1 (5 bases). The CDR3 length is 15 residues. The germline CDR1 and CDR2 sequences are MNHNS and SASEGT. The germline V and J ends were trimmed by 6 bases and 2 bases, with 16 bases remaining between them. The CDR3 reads CASRLIQGVNTEAFF. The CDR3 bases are TGTGCCAGCAGGCTCATTCAGGGAGTAAACACTGAAGCTTTCTTT.

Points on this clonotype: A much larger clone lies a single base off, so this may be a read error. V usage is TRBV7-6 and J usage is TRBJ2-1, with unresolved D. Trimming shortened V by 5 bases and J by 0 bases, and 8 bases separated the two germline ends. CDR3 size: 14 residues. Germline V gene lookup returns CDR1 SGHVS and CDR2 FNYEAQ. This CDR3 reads CASSRKSSYNEQFF. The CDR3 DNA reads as TGTGCCAGCAGCCGTAAGAGCTCCTACAATGAGCAGTTCTTC. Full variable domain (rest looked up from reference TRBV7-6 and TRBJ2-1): GAGVSQSPRYKVTKRGQDVALRCDPISGHVSLYWYRQALGQGPEFLTYFNYEAQQDKSGLPNDRFSAERPEGSISTLTIQRTEQRDSAMYRCASSRKSSYNEQFFGPGTRLTVL.

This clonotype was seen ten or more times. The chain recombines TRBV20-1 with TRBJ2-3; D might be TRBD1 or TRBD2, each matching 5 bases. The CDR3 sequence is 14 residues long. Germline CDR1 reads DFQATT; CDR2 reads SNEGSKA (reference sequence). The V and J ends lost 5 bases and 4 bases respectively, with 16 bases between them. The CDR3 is CSARDVVGSDTQYF. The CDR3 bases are TGCAGTGCTCGGGACGTTGTGGGCTCAGATACGCAGTATTTT.

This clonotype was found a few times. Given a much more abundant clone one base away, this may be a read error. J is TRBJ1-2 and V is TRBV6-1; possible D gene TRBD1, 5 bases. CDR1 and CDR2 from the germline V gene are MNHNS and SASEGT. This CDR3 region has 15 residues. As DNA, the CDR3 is TGTGGCAGCAGGCAGAGTGGGGACGCCTTCTATGGCTACACCTTC. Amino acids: CGSRQSGDAFYGYTF.

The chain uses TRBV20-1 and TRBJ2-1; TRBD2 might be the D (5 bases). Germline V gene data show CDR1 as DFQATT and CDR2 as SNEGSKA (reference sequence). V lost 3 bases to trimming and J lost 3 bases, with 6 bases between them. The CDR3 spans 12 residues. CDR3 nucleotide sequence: TGCAGTGCTAGGAGGGACTACAATGAGCAGTTCTTC. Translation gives CSARRDYNEQFF.

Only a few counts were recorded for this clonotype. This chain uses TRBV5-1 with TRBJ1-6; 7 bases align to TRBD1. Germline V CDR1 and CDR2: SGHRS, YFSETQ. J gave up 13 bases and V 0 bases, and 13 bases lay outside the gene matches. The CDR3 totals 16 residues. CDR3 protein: CASSLDGTVAKLPLHF. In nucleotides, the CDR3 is TGCGCCAGCAGCTTGGATGGGACAGTCGCCAAACTGCCCCTCCACTTT.

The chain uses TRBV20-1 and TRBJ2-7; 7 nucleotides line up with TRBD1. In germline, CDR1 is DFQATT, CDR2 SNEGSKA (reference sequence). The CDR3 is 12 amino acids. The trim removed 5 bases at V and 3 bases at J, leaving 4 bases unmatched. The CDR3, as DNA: TGCAGTGCTGACGGACAGGACTACGAGCAGTACTTC. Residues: CSADGQDYEQYF.

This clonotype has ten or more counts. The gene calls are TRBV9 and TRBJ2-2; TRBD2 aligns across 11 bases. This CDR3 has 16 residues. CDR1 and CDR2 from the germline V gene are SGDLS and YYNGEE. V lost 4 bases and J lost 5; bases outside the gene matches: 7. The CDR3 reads CASSPRLAGYTGELFF. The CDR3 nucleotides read TGTGCCAGCAGCCCCCGACTAGCGGGGTATACCGGGGAGCTGTTTTTT. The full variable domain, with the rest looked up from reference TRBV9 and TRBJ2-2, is DSGVTQTPKHLITATGQRVTLRCSPRSGDLSVYWYQQSLDQGLQFLIQYYNGEERAKGNILERFSAQQFPDLHSELNLSSLELGDSALYFCASSPRLAGYTGELFFGEGSRLTVL.

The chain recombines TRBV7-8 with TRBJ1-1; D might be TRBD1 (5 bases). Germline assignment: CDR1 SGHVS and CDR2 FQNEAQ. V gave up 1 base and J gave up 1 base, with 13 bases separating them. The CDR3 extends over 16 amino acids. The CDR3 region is CASSLDRTSENTEAFF. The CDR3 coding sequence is TGTGCCAGCAGCTTAGACAGGACCTCCGAGAACACTGAAGCTTTCTTT.

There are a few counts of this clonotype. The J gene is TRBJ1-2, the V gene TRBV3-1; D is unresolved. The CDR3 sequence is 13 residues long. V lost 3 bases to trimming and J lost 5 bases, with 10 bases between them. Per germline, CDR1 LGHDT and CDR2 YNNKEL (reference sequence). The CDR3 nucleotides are TGTGCCAGCAGCCAGGGGTCAGAGTATGGCTACACCTTC. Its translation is CASSQGSEYGYTF. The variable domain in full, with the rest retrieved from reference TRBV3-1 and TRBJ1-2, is DTAVSQTPKYLVTQMGNDKSIKCEQNLGHDTMYWYKQDSKKFLKIMFSYNNKELIINETVPNRFSPKSPDKAHLNLHINSLELGDSAVYFCASSQGSEYGYTFGSGTRLTVV.

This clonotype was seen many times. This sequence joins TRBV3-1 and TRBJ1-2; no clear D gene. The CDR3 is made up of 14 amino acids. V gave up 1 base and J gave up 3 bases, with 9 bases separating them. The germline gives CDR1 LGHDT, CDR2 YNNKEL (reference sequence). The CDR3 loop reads CASSQAAVYYGYTF. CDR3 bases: TGTGCCAGCAGCCAAGCAGCCGTTTACTATGGCTACACCTTC.

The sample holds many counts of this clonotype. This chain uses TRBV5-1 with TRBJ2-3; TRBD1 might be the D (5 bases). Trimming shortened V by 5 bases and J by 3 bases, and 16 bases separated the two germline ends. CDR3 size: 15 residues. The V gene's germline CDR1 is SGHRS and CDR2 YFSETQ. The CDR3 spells CASRKGAGETDTQYF. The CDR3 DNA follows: TGCGCCAGCAGAAAAGGGGCAGGAGAGACAGATACGCAGTATTTT.

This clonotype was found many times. The CDR3 region has the DNA TGTGCCAGCAGTTTCGGGACCTATAATTCACCCCTCCACTTT. Its translation: CASSFGTYNSPLHF. J is TRBJ1-6 and V is TRBV27, with D uncertain. V lost 3 bases and J lost 2, with 5 bases in between. The CDR3 runs to 14 residues. Germline CDR1 MNHEY, CDR2 SMNVEV (reference sequence).

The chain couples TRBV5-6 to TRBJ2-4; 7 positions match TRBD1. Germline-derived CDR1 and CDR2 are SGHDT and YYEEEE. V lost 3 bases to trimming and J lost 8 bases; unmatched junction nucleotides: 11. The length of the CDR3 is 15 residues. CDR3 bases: TGTGCCAGCAGCTCTTACCGGACAGGCCCGGACATTCAGTACTTC. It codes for CASSSYRTGPDIQYF.

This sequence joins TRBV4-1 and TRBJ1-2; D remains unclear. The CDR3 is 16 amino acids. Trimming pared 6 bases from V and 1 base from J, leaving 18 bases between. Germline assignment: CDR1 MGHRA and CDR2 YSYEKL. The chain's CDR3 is CASSLTTTAVNYGYTF. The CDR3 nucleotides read TGCGCCAGCAGTCTTACCACGACTGCAGTTAACTATGGCTACACCTTC.

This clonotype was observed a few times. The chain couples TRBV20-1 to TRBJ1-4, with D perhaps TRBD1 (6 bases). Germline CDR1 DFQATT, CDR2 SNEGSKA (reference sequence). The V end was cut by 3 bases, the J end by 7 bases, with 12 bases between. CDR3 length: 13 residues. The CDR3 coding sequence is TGCAGTGCTAGGAGGGGGGGAAGTGAAAAACTGTTTTTT. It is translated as CSARRGGSEKLFF.